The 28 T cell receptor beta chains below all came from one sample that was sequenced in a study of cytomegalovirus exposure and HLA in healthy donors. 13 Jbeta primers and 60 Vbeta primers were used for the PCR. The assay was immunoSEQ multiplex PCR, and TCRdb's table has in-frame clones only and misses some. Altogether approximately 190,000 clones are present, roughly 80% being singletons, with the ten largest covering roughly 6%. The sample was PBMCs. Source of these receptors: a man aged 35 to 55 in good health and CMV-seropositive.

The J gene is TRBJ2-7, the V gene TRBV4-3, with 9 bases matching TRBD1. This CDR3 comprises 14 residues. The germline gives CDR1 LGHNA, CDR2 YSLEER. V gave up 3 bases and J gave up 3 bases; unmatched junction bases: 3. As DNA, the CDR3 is TGCGCCAGCAGCCACGGACAGGGGAACTACGAGCAGTACTTC. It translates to CASSHGQGNYEQYF.

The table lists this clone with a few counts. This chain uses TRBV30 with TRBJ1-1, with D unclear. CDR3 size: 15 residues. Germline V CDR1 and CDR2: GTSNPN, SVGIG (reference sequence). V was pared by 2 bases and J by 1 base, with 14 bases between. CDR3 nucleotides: TGTGCCTGGAGTATTTACGGAACAGCGAACACTGAAGCTTTCTTT. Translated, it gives CAWSIYGTANTEAFF.

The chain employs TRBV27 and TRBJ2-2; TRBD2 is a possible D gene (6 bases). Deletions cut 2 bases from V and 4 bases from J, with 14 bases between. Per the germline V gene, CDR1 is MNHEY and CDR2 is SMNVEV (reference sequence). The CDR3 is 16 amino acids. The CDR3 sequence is CASSLSDAGITGELFF. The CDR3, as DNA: TGTGCCAGCAGTTTAAGTGATGCGGGGATCACCGGGGAGCTGTTTTTT.

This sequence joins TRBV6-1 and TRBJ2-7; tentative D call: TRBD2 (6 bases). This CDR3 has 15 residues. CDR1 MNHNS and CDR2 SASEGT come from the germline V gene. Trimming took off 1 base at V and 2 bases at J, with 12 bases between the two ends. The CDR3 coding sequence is TGTGCCAGCAGTGAAGAAGCGGGCGTCGCCTACGAGCAGTACTTC. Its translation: CASSEEAGVAYEQYF.

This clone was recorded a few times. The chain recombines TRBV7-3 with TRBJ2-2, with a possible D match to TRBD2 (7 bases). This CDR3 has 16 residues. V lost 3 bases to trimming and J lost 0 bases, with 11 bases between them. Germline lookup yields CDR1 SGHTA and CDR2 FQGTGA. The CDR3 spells CASSFGGGPNTGELFF. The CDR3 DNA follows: TGTGCCAGCAGCTTTGGGGGGGGGCCGAACACCGGGGAGCTGTTTTTT.

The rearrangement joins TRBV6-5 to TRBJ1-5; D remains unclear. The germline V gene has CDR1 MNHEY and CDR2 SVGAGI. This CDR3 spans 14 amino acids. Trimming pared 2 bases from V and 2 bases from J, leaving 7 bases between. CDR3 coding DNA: TGTGCCAGCAGTTACGGGCACGGCAATCAGCCCCAGCATTTT. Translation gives CASSYGHGNQPQHF.

This CDR3 is CSVGAGTSGNEQYF. In DNA, the CDR3 is TGCAGCGTTGGCGCCGGGACTAGCGGGAACGAGCAGTACTTC. This rearrangement joins TRBV29-1 to TRBJ2-5; 13 bases match TRBD2. The DNA end is a closer match to TRBJ2-7, so the J assignment may be wrong. From germline, CDR1 is SQVTM and CDR2 ANQGSEA. The CDR3 totals 14 residues.

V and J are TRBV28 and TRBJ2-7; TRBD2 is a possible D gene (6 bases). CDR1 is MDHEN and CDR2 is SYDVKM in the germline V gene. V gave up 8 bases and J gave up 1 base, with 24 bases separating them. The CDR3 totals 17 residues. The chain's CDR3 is CASEQSPGTSHSYEQYF. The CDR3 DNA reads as TGTGCCAGCGAACAGTCGCCCGGGACTTCCCATTCCTACGAGCAGTACTTC.

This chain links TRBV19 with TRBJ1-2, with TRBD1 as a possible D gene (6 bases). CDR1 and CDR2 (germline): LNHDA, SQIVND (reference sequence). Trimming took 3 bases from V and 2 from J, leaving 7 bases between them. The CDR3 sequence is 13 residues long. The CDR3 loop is CASSIDRNYGYTF. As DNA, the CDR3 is TGTGCCAGTAGTATCGACAGGAACTATGGCTACACCTTC.

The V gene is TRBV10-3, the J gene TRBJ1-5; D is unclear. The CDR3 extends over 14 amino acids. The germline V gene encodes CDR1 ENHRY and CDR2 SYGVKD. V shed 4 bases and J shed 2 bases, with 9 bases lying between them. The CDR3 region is CAISGREGNQPQHF. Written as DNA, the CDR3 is TGTGCCATCAGTGGGCGGGAGGGCAATCAGCCCCAGCATTTT.

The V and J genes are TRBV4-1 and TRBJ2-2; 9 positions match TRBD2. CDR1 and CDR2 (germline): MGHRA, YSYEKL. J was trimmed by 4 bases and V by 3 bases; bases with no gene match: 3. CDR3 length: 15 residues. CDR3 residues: CASSQGTSSTGELFF. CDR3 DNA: TGCGCCAGCAGCCAGGGGACTAGCAGCACCGGGGAGCTGTTTTTT.

The chain's CDR3 is CASSSYSGNTIYF. CDR3 bases: TGTGCCAGTAGTTCGTACTCTGGAAACACCATATATTTT. J is TRBJ1-3 and V is TRBV19; D is uncertain. V dropped 5 bases and J dropped 0 bases, with 5 bases sitting between them. The length of the CDR3 is 13 residues. CDR1 is LNHDA and CDR2 is SQIVND in the germline V gene (reference sequence).

For the CDR3, the DNA is TGTGCCAGCTCACCGGTGGGGACAGTAAATGAAAAACTGTTTTTT. Its translation is CASSPVGTVNEKLFF. The V gene is TRBV18, the J gene TRBJ1-4; 7 nucleotides match TRBD1. The CDR3 contains 15 residues. J was trimmed by 5 bases and V by 3 bases; bases with no gene match: 6. CDR1 and CDR2 (germline): KGHSH, LQKENI.

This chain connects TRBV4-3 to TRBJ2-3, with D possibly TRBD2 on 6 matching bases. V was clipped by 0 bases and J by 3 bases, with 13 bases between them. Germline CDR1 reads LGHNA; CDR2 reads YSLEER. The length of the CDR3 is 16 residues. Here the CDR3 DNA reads TGCGCCAGCAGCCAAGACGGGGGTCGGGGGACAGATACGCAGTATTTT. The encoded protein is CASSQDGGRGTDTQYF.

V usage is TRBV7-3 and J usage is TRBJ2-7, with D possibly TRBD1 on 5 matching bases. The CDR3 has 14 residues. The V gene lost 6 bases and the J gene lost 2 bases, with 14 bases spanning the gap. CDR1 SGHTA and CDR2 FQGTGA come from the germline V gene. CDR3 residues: CASRSDRYPYEQYF. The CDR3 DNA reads TGTGCCAGCAGATCCGACAGATACCCCTACGAGCAGTACTTC.

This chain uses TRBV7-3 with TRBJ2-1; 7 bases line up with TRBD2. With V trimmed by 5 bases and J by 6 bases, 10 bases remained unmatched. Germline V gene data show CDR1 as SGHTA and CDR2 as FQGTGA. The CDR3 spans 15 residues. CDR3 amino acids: CASSPEAGPRNEQFF. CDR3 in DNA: TGTGCCAGCAGCCCGGAAGCGGGGCCCCGCAATGAGCAGTTCTTC.

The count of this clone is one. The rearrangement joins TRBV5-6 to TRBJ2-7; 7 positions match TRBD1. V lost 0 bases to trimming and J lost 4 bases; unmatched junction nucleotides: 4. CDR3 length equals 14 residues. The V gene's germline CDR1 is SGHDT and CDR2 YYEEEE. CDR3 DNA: TGTGCCAGCAGCTTGGTTGGGACAGCATACGAGCAGTACTTC. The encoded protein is CASSLVGTAYEQYF. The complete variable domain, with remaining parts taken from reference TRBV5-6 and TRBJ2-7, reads DAGVTQSPTHLIKTRGQQVTLRCSPKSGHDTVSWYQQALGQGPQFIFQYYEEEERQRGNFPDRFSGHQFPNYSSELNVNALLLGDSALYLCASSLVGTAYEQYFGPGTRLTVT.

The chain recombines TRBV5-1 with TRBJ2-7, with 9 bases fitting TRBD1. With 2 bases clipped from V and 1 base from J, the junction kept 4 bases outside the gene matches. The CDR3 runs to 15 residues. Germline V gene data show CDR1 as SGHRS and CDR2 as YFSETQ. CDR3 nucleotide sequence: TGCGCCAGCAGCTTTAGTGGACAGGGGTCCTACGAGCAGTACTTC. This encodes CASSFSGQGSYEQYF.

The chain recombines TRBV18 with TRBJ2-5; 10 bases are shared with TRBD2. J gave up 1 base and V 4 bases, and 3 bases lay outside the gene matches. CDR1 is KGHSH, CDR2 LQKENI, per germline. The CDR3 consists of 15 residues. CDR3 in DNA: TGTGCCAGCTCACAAGCGGGGGGGTCCCAAGAGACCCAGTACTTC. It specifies CASSQAGGSQETQYF.

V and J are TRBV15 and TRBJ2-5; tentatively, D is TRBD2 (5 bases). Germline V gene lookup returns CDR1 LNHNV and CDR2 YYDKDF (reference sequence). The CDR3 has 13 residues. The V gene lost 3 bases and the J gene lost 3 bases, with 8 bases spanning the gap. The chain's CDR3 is CATSRGSEETQYF. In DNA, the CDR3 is TGTGCCACCAGCAGGGGGAGCGAAGAGACCCAGTACTTC.

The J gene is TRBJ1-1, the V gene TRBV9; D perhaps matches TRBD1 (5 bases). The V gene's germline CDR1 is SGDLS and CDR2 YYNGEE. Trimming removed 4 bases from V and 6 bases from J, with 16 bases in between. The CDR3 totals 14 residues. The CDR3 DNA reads TGTGCCAGCAGCCTAACCGGGGCGGGAGCTGAAGCTTTCTTT. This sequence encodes CASSLTGAGAEAFF.

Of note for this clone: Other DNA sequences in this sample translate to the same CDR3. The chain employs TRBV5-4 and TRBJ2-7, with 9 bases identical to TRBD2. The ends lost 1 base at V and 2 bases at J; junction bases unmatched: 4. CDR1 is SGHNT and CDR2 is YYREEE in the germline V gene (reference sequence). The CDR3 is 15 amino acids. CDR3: CASSLKAGGPYEQYF. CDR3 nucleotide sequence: TGTGCCAGCAGCTTGAAAGCGGGGGGCCCCTACGAGCAGTACTTC.

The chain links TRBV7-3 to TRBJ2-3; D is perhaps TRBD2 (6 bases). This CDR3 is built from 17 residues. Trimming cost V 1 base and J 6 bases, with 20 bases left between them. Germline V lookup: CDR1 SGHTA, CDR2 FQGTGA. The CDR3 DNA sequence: TGTGCCAGCAGCTTAATGGGAGCTAGGCTAGCGCCCGATACGCAGTATTTT. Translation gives CASSLMGARLAPDTQYF.

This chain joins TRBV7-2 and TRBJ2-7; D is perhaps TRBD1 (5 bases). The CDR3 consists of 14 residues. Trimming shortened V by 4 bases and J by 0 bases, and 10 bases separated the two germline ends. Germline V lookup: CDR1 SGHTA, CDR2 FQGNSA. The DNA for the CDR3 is TGTGCCAGCAGCTCCGACAGACTCTCCTACGAGCAGTACTTC. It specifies CASSSDRLSYEQYF.

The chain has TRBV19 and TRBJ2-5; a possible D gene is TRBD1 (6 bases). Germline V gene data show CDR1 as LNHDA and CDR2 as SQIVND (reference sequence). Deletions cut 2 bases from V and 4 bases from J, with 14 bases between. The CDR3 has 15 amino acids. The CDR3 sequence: CASSIMAGVVETQYF. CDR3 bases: TGTGCCAGTAGTATAATGGCAGGGGTTGTAGAGACCCAGTACTTC.

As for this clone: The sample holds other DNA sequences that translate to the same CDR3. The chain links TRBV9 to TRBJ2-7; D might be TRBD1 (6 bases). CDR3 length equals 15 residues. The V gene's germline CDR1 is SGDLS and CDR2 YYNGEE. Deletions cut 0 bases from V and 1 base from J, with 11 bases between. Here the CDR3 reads CASSVGGLSSYEQYF. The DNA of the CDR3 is TGTGCCAGCAGCGTAGGGGGGCTTTCGTCCTACGAGCAGTACTTC.

In nucleotides, the CDR3 is TGCGCCAGCAGCCAAGTAGTCCACGACTATGGCTACACCTTC. Amino acid sequence: CASSQVVHDYGYTF. The rearrangement joins TRBV4-3 to TRBJ1-2, with D uncertain. V was clipped by 1 base and J by 3 bases, with 9 bases between them. This CDR3 comprises 14 residues. Germline V CDR1 and CDR2: LGHNA, YSLEER.

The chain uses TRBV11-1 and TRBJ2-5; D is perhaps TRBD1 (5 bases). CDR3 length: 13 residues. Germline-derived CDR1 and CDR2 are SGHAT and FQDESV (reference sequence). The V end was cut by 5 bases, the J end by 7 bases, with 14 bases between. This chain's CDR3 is CASSLELGATQYF. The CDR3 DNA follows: TGTGCCAGCAGCCTGGAGCTAGGGGCGACCCAGTACTTC.